These 18 T cell receptor beta chains originate from one sample sequenced in a study of T cell changes during pregnancy in multiple sclerosis. Method: immunoSEQ multiplex PCR; TCRdb's copy keeps in-frame clones and lacks some. Here the sample spans about 93,000 clones, approximately 92% being singletons. This specimen was peripheral blood, taken after pregnancy. The source of these receptors is a female donor with multiple sclerosis, enrolled in a pregnancy study.

This clone was seen a single time. The chain combines TRBV7-2 with TRBJ1-5, with TRBD1 matching over 10 bases. CDR3 length: 16 amino acids. Germline V gene data show CDR1 as SGHTA and CDR2 as FQGNSA. Trimming took 3 bases from V and 2 from J; bases not matched to a gene: 4. The CDR3 reads CASSFTGTGGNQPQHF. DNA for the CDR3: TGTGCCAGCAGCTTCACGGGGACAGGGGGCAATCAGCCCCAGCATTTT.

The V and J genes are TRBV27 and TRBJ2-7; 9 positions match TRBD1. Germline V gene lookup returns CDR1 MNHEY and CDR2 SMNVEV (reference sequence). The CDR3 loop spans 15 amino acids. The trim removed 5 bases at V and 3 bases at J, leaving 8 bases unmatched. CDR3 sequence (DNA): TGTGCCAGCAGTACTACCGGGACAGGGAACTACGAGCAGTACTTC. Amino acid sequence: CASSTTGTGNYEQYF.

The chain carries TRBV11-1 and TRBJ2-5, with D tentatively TRBD2 (7 bases). The CDR3 is 14 residues long. V lost 8 bases and J 13 bases, leaving 26 bases between the germline ends. Germline V gene sequence: CDR1 SGHAT, CDR2 FQDESV (reference sequence). The CDR3 DNA sequence: TGTGCCAGCGGGGATGGAGGGGGGGGGCTCCCACTGTACTTC. It translates to CASGDGGGGLPLYF.

The chain carries TRBV2 and TRBJ2-7; tentatively, D is TRBD1 (5 bases). V was cut by 6 bases and J by 4 bases, with 13 bases left in between. Per the germline V gene, CDR1 is SNHLY and CDR2 is FYNNEI. The length of the CDR3 is 13 residues. For the CDR3, the DNA is TGTGCCAGCAGCCCCATTGGGGCGTACGAGCAGTACTTC. Translating gives CASSPIGAYEQYF.

This rearrangement joins TRBV13 to TRBJ2-1; a weak D match, TRBD2 (6 bases). CDR1 and CDR2 from the germline V gene are PRHDT and FYEKMQ (reference sequence). CDR3 length equals 15 residues. Trimming pared 5 bases from V and 4 bases from J, leaving 15 bases between. In DNA form, the CDR3 reads TGTGCCAGCAGCCTTCCCACTCGGGGGTACAATGAGCAGTTCTTC. This encodes CASSLPTRGYNEQFF.

A remark on this clone: The sample contains more than one DNA sequence encoding this CDR3. The chain combines TRBV5-5 with TRBJ1-1; D gene ambiguous. The CDR3 has 13 amino acids. The V and J ends lost 3 bases and 0 bases respectively, with 6 bases between them. Germline-derived CDR1 and CDR2 are SGHKS and YYEKEE (reference sequence). The CDR3 sequence is CASSSQLNTEAFF. DNA for the CDR3: TGTGCCAGCAGCTCACAACTGAACACTGAAGCTTTCTTT. Drawing the rest from reference TRBV5-5 and TRBJ1-1, the complete variable domain is DAGVTQSPTHLIKTRGQQVTLRCSPISGHKSVSWYQQVLGQGPQFIFQYYEKEERGRGNFPDRFSARQFPNYSSELNVNALLLGDSALYLCASSSQLNTEAFFGQGTRLTVV.

V and J are TRBV29-1 and TRBJ1-2; TRBD1 matches at 8 bases. The V and J ends lost 6 bases and 8 bases, in that order; junction bases with no gene match: 11. In germline, CDR1 is SQVTM, CDR2 ANQGSEA. This CDR3 has 13 residues. This CDR3 reads CSVFGQGSEGYTF. The CDR3 DNA reads TGCAGCGTGTTTGGACAGGGATCGGAAGGCTACACCTTC.

This chain links TRBV7-8 with TRBJ1-1, with D perhaps matching TRBD1 (5 bases). This CDR3 has 15 amino acids. The V gene lost 5 bases and the J gene lost 3 bases, with 16 bases spanning the gap. Germline CDR1 is SGHVS and CDR2 is FQNEAQ. Written as DNA, the CDR3 is TGTGCCAGCAGCCGCTTTGGGGGGAGGGACACTGAAGCTTTCTTT. This encodes CASSRFGGRDTEAFF.

The chain has TRBV12-2 and TRBJ2-3; the D call TRBD2 from the table was never checked on the DNA. TRBV12-2 is reported as a pseudogene. This CDR3 is built from 19 residues. The CDR3 protein is CASRLAIGERVMFRDTQYF. The CDR3 DNA sequence: TGTGCAAGTCGCTTAGCGATCGGGGAACGTGTTATGTTTAGAGATACGCAGTATTTT.

The chain links TRBV27 to TRBJ1-1, with D perhaps matching TRBD1 (5 bases). The CDR3 is made up of 15 amino acids. The germline V and J ends were trimmed by 5 bases and 3 bases, with 16 bases remaining between them. From germline, CDR1 is MNHEY and CDR2 SMNVEV (reference sequence). DNA of the CDR3: TGTGCCAGCAGTCCTCCCCAGGGAAGGGACACTGAAGCTTTCTTT. Encoded protein: CASSPPQGRDTEAFF.

The genes are TRBV6-6 and TRBJ1-5; TRBD1 is a possible D gene (5 bases). Trimming took 6 bases from V and 0 from J, leaving 12 bases between them. Looked up from germline, CDR1 is MNHNY and CDR2 is SVGAGI (reference sequence). This CDR3 has 15 amino acids. The DNA for the CDR3 is TGTGCCAGCAGCCTCTGGGGGGATAGCAATCAGCCCCAGCATTTT. Its protein product is CASSLWGDSNQPQHF.

CDR3 DNA sequence: TGCGCCAGCAGCTCCAGGGGTACCAACTATGGCTACACCTTC. Translation: CASSSRGTNYGYTF. V is TRBV10-1 and J is TRBJ1-2; D is perhaps TRBD1 (6 bases). V was clipped by 6 bases and J by 2 bases, with 13 bases between them. The germline V gene encodes CDR1 WNHNN and CDR2 SYGVQD (reference sequence). The CDR3 totals 14 residues.

The V gene is TRBV13, the J gene TRBJ1-2; D remains unclear. The V and J ends lost 7 bases and 4 bases respectively, with 16 bases between them. The V gene's germline CDR1 is PRHDT and CDR2 FYEKMQ (reference sequence). The CDR3 extends over 14 amino acids. This CDR3 is CASTSWVAGYGYTF. In DNA form, the CDR3 reads TGTGCCAGCACCTCATGGGTGGCGGGCTATGGCTACACCTTC.

The gene calls are TRBV28 and TRBJ1-1; 11 positions match TRBD1. Germline V gives CDR1 MDHEN, CDR2 SYDVKM. The CDR3 consists of 15 residues. The J segment lost 8 bases and the V segment lost 3 bases, leaving 8 bases of the junction unmatched. The DNA for the CDR3 is TGTGCCAGCAGTTTGGTCCCGGGACAGGGGGAAGAAGCTTTCTTT. Its translation: CASSLVPGQGEEAFF.

This clone showed up just once. The chain uses TRBV30 and TRBJ2-2, with 11 bases that match TRBD2. Germline lookup yields CDR1 GTSNPN and CDR2 SVGIG (reference sequence). The ends lost 2 bases at V and 0 bases at J; junction bases unmatched: 2. CDR3 size: 16 residues. Written as DNA, the CDR3 is TGTGCCTGGAGTTTACTAGCGGGGGCGAACACCGGGGAGCTGTTTTTT. Its protein product is CAWSLLAGANTGELFF.

The J gene is TRBJ2-7, the V gene TRBV7-2, with a tentative D call TRBD1 (7 bases). With 0 bases removed from V and 3 bases from J, the gap between germline ends came to 12 bases. Germline V gene sequence: CDR1 SGHTA, CDR2 FQGNSA. This CDR3 comprises 15 residues. The CDR3 coding sequence is TGTGCCAGCAGCTTAGCCCGACAGGGAGGCTACGAGCAGTACTTC. As protein: CASSLARQGGYEQYF. Full variable domain (rest looked up from reference TRBV7-2 and TRBJ2-7): GAGVSQSPSNKVTEKGKDVELRCDPISGHTALYWYRQSLGQGLEFLIYFQGNSAPDKSGLPSDRFSAERTGGSVSTLTIQRTQQEDSAVYLCASSLARQGGYEQYFGPGTRLTVT.

The chain links TRBV19 to TRBJ2-7; 8 nucleotides agree with TRBD1. This CDR3 spans 11 amino acids. Unmatched junction bases numbered 2, after V lost 4 bases and J lost 9 bases. Germline lookup yields CDR1 LNHDA and CDR2 SQIVND (reference sequence). CDR3 in amino acids: CASSTRGRQYF. The CDR3 nucleotides read TGTGCCAGTAGTACCAGGGGGCGGCAGTACTTC.

This clone showed up just a few times. V is TRBV10-1 and J is TRBJ1-2; 10 bases map to TRBD1. Losses at the gene ends were 6 bases for V and 6 bases for J; bases not matched to a gene: 4. Germline assignment: CDR1 WNHNN and CDR2 SYGVQD (reference sequence). The CDR3 is 13 amino acids. The CDR3, as DNA: TGCGCCAGCAGCCCCGGGACAGGGGATGGCTACACCTTC. Translated: CASSPGTGDGYTF.